The next 28 T cell receptor beta chains were all read from a single sample in a study of shared clonotypes between healthy human individuals. Using immunoSEQ multiplex PCR, the repertoire was profiled, and TCRdb retains in-frame clones only, with some absent. Of some 2,500,000 clones in the sample, more than 85% were seen once. The sequenced sample was naive CD4+ T cells from PBMCs. Subset noted: CD45RA+ positively selected. The receptor source for this set is a man younger than 30 in good health. Some clones in this sample may be carry-over from other donors' samples.

The genes are TRBV7-6 and TRBJ2-2; D is perhaps TRBD1 (6 bases). There are 14 residues in the CDR3. Germline V gives CDR1 SGHVS, CDR2 FNYEAQ. With 5 bases removed from V and 6 bases from J, the gap between germline ends came to 13 bases. The CDR3 is CASSATGTPGELFF. DNA for the CDR3: TGTGCCAGCAGCGCTACCGGGACACCCGGGGAGCTGTTTTTT.

The chain employs TRBV7-6 and TRBJ2-7; D may be TRBD1 or TRBD2 (7 bases each). The CDR3 length is 16 residues. The germline V gene encodes CDR1 SGHVS and CDR2 FNYEAQ. V was cut by 4 bases and J by 2 bases, with 18 bases left in between. CDR3 protein: CASSSKGASGTYEQYF. In DNA, the CDR3 is TGTGCCAGCAGCTCTAAGGGGGCTAGCGGTACCTACGAGCAGTACTTC.

V is TRBV6-5 and J is TRBJ2-7, with TRBD2 identical over 9 bases. This CDR3 region has 15 residues. Germline assignment: CDR1 MNHEY and CDR2 SVGAGI. Trimming cost V 5 bases and J 3 bases; bases outside gene matches: 8. The CDR3 nucleotides read TGTGCCAGCAGTCAGCGGGGGGTACTGAACTACGAGCAGTACTTC. It yields the protein CASSQRGVLNYEQYF.

The chain links TRBV14 to TRBJ2-3, with 14 bases lining up with TRBD2. J gave up 5 bases and V 3 bases, and 13 bases lay outside the gene matches. Germline V gene sequence: CDR1 SGHDN, CDR2 FVKESK. CDR3 length: 19 amino acids. The CDR3 DNA is TGTGCCAGCAGCCACCAGGGACTAGCGGGAGCCCAGCGGAGAGATACGCAGTATTTT. Translated: CASSHQGLAGAQRRDTQYF.

The chain is built from TRBV10-3 and TRBJ2-6, with D hard to call. The CDR3 sequence is 13 residues long. Trimming removed 4 bases at V and 4 bases at J, with 5 bases between. Germline assignment: CDR1 ENHRY and CDR2 SYGVKD. The CDR3 sequence: CAISAMGANVLTF. The CDR3 nucleotides read TGTGCCATCAGTGCAATGGGGGCCAACGTCCTGACTTTC.

The chain links TRBV2 to TRBJ1-4; perhaps TRBD1 as D (5 bases). The CDR3 sequence is 14 residues long. V lost 3 bases and J 4 bases, leaving 9 bases between the germline ends. Germline CDR1 and CDR2: SNHLY and FYNNEI. The CDR3 DNA reads as TGTGCCAGCAGTGAGGTGACAGATAATGAAAAACTGTTTTTT. This codes for CASSEVTDNEKLFF.

The chain links TRBV15 to TRBJ2-1; 7 bases fit TRBD2. CDR3 length: 16 residues. Looked up from germline, CDR1 is LNHNV and CDR2 is YYDKDF (reference sequence). V dropped 1 base and J dropped 3; count of bases not matched to a gene: 6. CDR3 sequence: CATSRVPSGNYNEQFF. CDR3 sequence (DNA): TGTGCCACCAGCAGAGTCCCTAGCGGTAACTACAATGAGCAGTTCTTC.

This rearrangement joins TRBV28 to TRBJ1-5; D remains ambiguous. CDR3 size: 15 residues. V lost 6 bases to trimming and J lost 1 base, with 13 bases between them. CDR1 MDHEN and CDR2 SYDVKM come from the germline V gene. The CDR3 DNA follows: TGTGCCAGCAGCCCCCCGGCCAGGAGCAATCAGCCCCAGCATTTT. Its translation: CASSPPARSNQPQHF.

J is TRBJ1-6 and V is TRBV6-5; tentatively, D is TRBD1 (5 bases). Germline V gene lookup returns CDR1 MNHEY and CDR2 SVGAGI. V was trimmed by 5 bases and J by 9 bases, leaving 17 bases between them. The CDR3 contains 15 residues. CDR3 residues: CASSGDRVAGSPLHF. CDR3 bases: TGTGCCAGCAGTGGGGACCGAGTAGCGGGTTCACCCCTCCACTTT.

The rearrangement links TRBV5-1 to TRBJ2-7; no reliable D call. The CDR3 has 12 amino acids. With 1 base removed from V and 7 bases from J, the gap between germline ends came to 9 bases. Germline-derived CDR1 and CDR2 are SGHRS and YFSETQ. The DNA for the CDR3 is TGCGCCAGCAGCTTGTTCATAGGGGAGCAGTACTTC. It codes for CASSLFIGEQYF.

V usage is TRBV5-6 and J usage is TRBJ2-1; 7 nucleotides match TRBD1. With V trimmed by 0 bases and J by 1 base, 4 bases remained unmatched. This CDR3 spans 16 amino acids. CDR1 is SGHDT, CDR2 YYEEEE, per germline. This chain's CDR3 is CASSLGQGFSYNEQFF. In DNA form, the CDR3 reads TGTGCCAGCAGCTTGGGACAGGGTTTTTCCTACAATGAGCAGTTCTTC.

This chain joins TRBV4-2 and TRBJ1-1; D ambiguous. This CDR3 region has 13 residues. V was trimmed by 1 base and J by 5 bases, leaving 8 bases between them. Germline lookup yields CDR1 LGHNA and CDR2 YNFKEQ. CDR3 in DNA: TGTGCCAGCAGCCAAGGAAGGGAGACTGAAGCTTTCTTT. Translating it yields CASSQGRETEAFF.

The rearrangement links TRBV6-6 to TRBJ2-3; D is perhaps TRBD2 (6 bases). Trimming left V 7 bases short and J 1 base short, with 15 bases between. This CDR3 is built from 15 residues. CDR1 is MNHNY, CDR2 SVGAGI, per germline (reference sequence). Here the CDR3 reads CASTAPWGGTDTQYF. The CDR3, as DNA: TGTGCCAGCACCGCTCCTTGGGGGGGCACAGATACGCAGTATTTT.

This sequence joins TRBV5-4 and TRBJ1-1, with TRBD1 as a possible D gene (5 bases). CDR1 is SGHNT, CDR2 YYREEE, per germline (reference sequence). Trimming cost V 0 bases and J 4 bases, with 13 bases left between them. The CDR3 sequence is 15 residues long. The CDR3 region has the DNA TGTGCCAGCAGCTTGGAGCCAGGGAAGGGCACTGAAGCTTTCTTT. This codes for CASSLEPGKGTEAFF.

The chain is built from TRBV6-7 and TRBJ1-1; D possibly corresponds to TRBD1 (5 bases). TRBV6-7 is treated as an ORF (open reading frame) with a function not yet certain. CDR3 size: 11 residues. V gave up 11 bases and J gave up 1 base, with 8 bases separating them. The CDR3 is CAARGNTEAFF. CDR3 sequence (DNA): TGTGCCGCGAGGGGGAACACTGAAGCTTTCTTT.

The chain uses TRBV30 and TRBJ1-2; D possibly corresponds to TRBD1 (5 bases). This CDR3 comprises 11 residues. From germline, CDR1 is GTSNPN and CDR2 SVGIG (reference sequence). Trimming took off 4 bases at V and 6 bases at J, with 9 bases between the two ends. The CDR3 region has the DNA TGTGCCTGGACAGTGGGGGATGGCTACACCTTC. As protein: CAWTVGDGYTF.

This chain joins TRBV6-6 and TRBJ2-4, with 9 bases lining up with TRBD1. Germline V CDR1 and CDR2: MNHNY, SVGAGI (reference sequence). The CDR3 spans 16 residues. V lost 4 bases to trimming and J lost 2 bases; unmatched junction nucleotides: 6. CDR3 protein: CASSLGTGLTKNIQYF. In DNA form, the CDR3 reads TGTGCCAGCAGTTTAGGGACAGGGTTGACCAAAAACATTCAGTACTTC.

The chain links TRBV25-1 to TRBJ2-1; 10 nucleotides match TRBD2. This CDR3 contains 15 residues. Germline V CDR1 and CDR2: MGHDK, SYGVNS. Trimming cost V 9 bases and J 8 bases; bases outside gene matches: 13. The CDR3 spells CARDLAGDRPDEQFF. The CDR3 DNA is TGTGCCAGAGATCTAGCGGGAGACAGACCCGATGAGCAGTTCTTC.

The J gene is TRBJ2-7, the V gene TRBV11-2, with TRBD2 matching 10 bases. The V gene's germline CDR1 is SGHAT and CDR2 FQNNGV. The V and J ends lost 3 bases and 2 bases, in that order; junction bases with no gene match: 10. The CDR3 extends over 17 amino acids. Here the CDR3 reads CASSFRLAGLGTYEQYF. CDR3 nucleotides: TGTGCCAGCAGCTTCCGACTAGCGGGTTTGGGAACCTACGAGCAGTACTTC. Complete variable domain (other parts from reference TRBV11-2 and TRBJ2-7): EAGVAQSPRYKIIEKRQSVAFWCNPISGHATLYWYQQILGQGPKLLIQFQNNGVVDDSQLPKDRFSAERLKGVDSTLKIQPAKLEDSAVYLCASSFRLAGLGTYEQYFGPGTRLTVT.

The chain employs TRBV7-6 and TRBJ2-5; 9 bases align to TRBD2. This CDR3 has 16 residues. V trimming: 0 bases; J trimming: 3 bases; junction bases outside the gene matches: 5. From germline, CDR1 is SGHVS and CDR2 FNYEAQ. The CDR3 loop is CASSLAVTSGKETQYF. As DNA, the CDR3 is TGTGCCAGCAGCTTAGCGGTGACTAGCGGTAAAGAGACCCAGTACTTC.

The chain couples TRBV5-1 to TRBJ1-1, with no clear D. The CDR3 consists of 15 residues. In germline, CDR1 is SGHRS, CDR2 YFSETQ. The V end lost 1 base, the J end lost 1 base, and 11 bases lay between the germline ends. The CDR3 sequence is CASSLLTSTNTEAFF. In DNA, the CDR3 is TGCGCCAGCAGCTTGCTGACCTCGACGAACACTGAAGCTTTCTTT.

The chain combines TRBV27 with TRBJ2-2; D is uncertain. The CDR3 extends over 17 amino acids. CDR1 and CDR2 (germline): MNHEY, SMNVEV (reference sequence). V was trimmed by 3 bases and J by 0 bases, leaving 14 bases between them. This chain's CDR3 is CASSFGAAYANTGELFF. The DNA for the CDR3 is TGTGCCAGCAGTTTCGGTGCGGCCTACGCGAACACCGGGGAGCTGTTTTTT.

This chain uses TRBV7-3 with TRBJ1-3, with D perhaps matching TRBD1 (6 bases). CDR3 length equals 14 residues. Trimming cost V 5 bases and J 7 bases, with 15 bases left between them. CDR1 is SGHTA, CDR2 FQGTGA, per germline. The DNA of the CDR3 is TGTGCCAGCAGCCCACAGGGTACGGGGAACACCATATATTTT. Protein sequence: CASSPQGTGNTIYF.

This sequence joins TRBV29-1 and TRBJ2-5; D possibly matches TRBD1 or TRBD2 (5 bases each). Trimming left V 8 bases short and J 4 bases short, with 29 bases between. CDR1 is SQVTM and CDR2 is ANQGSEA in the germline V gene. The CDR3 totals 17 residues. The chain's CDR3 is CSTPPGAAGSAGETQYF. The CDR3 nucleotides read TGCAGCACCCCGCCCGGGGCGGCGGGTTCCGCCGGAGAGACCCAGTACTTC.

This chain joins TRBV18 and TRBJ2-7; 16 nucleotides align to TRBD2. Trimming took 3 bases from V and 5 from J; bases not matched to a gene: 16. CDR3 length equals 20 residues. Germline V gene data show CDR1 as KGHSH and CDR2 as LQKENI. CDR3 residues: CASSPVTGTSGRAGWDEQYF. The CDR3 coding sequence is TGTGCCAGCTCACCGGTTACCGGGACTAGCGGGAGGGCCGGGTGGGACGAGCAGTACTTC.

The V and J genes are TRBV11-2 and TRBJ1-5; 10 bases align to TRBD1. The length of the CDR3 is 15 residues. V dropped 6 bases and J dropped 3; count of bases not matched to a gene: 5. Germline CDR1 and CDR2: SGHAT and FQNNGV. CDR3 DNA sequence: TGTGCCAGCAGTAAGACAGGGGGCCTCAATCAGCCCCAGCATTTT. This codes for CASSKTGGLNQPQHF.

The CDR3 sequence: CASRGTGAPNEKLFF. The CDR3 DNA reads as TGTGCCAGCAGGGGGACAGGGGCGCCTAATGAAAAACTGTTTTTT. The genes are TRBV2 and TRBJ1-4, with 10 bases fitting TRBD1. Looked up from germline, CDR1 is SNHLY and CDR2 is FYNNEI. This CDR3 spans 15 amino acids. V lost 6 bases, J lost 3 bases, and 4 bases stayed unmatched.

This chain links TRBV6-6 with TRBJ2-1, with a tentative D call TRBD2 (5 bases). The CDR3 has 13 amino acids. V lost 2 bases, J lost 3 bases, and 5 bases lay in between. The germline V gene encodes CDR1 MNHNY and CDR2 SVGAGI (reference sequence). CDR3 sequence: CASSYRDYNEQFF. The CDR3, as DNA: TGTGCCAGCAGTTACCGGGACTACAATGAGCAGTTCTTC.